The clone carrying this TCR beta chain was seen only once. This CDR3 is built from 17 residues. Germline-derived CDR1 and CDR2 are SGHRS and YFSETQ. With V trimmed by 4 bases and J by 10 bases, 13 bases remained unmatched. The data originate from a study of blood T cell repertoires in COVID-19. Study in general: Sites across the United States, Italy and Spain contributed samples from acute and convalescent COVID-19.

The data were produced by immunoSEQ multiplex PCR, yet TCRdb's version contains in-frame clones alone and is incomplete. Of under 35,000 clones listed, around 87% are singletons. The sample was peripheral blood. This receptor was obtained from a human donor in a cohort sampled during active COVID-19. V and J are TRBV5-1 and TRBJ1-6; 11 nucleotides line up with TRBD1. The CDR3 region has the DNA TGCGCCAGCAGCCCCGGGACAGGGGGGGGTATAAGCTCACCCCTCCACTTT. Translating gives CASSPGTGGGISSPLHF.